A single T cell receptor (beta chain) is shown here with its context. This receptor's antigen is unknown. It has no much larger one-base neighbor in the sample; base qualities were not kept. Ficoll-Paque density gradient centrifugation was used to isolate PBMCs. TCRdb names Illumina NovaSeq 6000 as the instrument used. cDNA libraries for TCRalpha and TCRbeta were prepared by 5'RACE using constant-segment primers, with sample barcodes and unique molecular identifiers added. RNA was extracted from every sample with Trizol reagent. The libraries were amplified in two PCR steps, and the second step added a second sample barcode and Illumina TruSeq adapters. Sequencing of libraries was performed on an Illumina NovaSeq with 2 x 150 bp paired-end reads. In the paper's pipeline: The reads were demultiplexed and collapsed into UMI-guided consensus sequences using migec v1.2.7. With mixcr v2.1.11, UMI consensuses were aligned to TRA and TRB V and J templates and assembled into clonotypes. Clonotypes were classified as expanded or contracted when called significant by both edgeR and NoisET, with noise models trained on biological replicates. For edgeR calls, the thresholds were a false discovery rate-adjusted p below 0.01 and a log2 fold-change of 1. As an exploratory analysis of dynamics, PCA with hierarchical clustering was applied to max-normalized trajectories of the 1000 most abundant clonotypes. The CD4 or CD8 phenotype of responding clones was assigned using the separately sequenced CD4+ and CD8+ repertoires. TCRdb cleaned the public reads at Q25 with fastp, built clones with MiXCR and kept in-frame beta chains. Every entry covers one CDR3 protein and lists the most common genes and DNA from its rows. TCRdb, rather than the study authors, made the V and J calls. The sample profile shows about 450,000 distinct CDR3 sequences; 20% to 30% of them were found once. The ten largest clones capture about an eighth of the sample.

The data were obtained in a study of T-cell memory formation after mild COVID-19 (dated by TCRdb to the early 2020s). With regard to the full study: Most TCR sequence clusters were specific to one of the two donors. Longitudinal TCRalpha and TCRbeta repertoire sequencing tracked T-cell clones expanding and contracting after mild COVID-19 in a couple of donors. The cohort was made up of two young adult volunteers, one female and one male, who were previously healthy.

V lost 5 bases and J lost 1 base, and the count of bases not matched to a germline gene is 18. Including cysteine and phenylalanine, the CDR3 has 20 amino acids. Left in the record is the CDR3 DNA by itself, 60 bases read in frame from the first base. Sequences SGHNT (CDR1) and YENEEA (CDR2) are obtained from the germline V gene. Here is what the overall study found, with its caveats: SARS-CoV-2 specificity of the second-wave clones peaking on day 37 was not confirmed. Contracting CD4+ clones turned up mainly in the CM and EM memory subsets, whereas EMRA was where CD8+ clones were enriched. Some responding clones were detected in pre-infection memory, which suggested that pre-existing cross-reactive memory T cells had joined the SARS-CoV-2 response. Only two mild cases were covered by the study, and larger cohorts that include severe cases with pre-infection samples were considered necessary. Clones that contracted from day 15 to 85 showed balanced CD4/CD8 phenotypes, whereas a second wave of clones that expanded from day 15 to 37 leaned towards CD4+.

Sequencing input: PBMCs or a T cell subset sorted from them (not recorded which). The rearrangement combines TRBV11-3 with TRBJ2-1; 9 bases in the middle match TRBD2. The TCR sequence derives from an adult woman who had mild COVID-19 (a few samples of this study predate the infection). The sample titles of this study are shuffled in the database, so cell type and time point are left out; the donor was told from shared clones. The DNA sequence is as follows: TGTGCCAGCAGCCCCATCGGTGCAGCGGGAGGAAAAGAGTCCTACAATGAGCAGTTCTTC. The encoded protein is CASSPIGAAGGKESYNEQFF.